Here is one T cell receptor beta chain with its context. Its target is not known. The same CDR3 can be traced to other DNA sequences in this sample. CDR3 length equals 13 residues. Germline V gene lookup returns CDR1 SGHRS and CDR2 YFSETQ. Trimming shortened V by 4 bases and J by 2 bases, and 9 bases separated the two germline ends. The data derive from a study of shared clonotypes between healthy human individuals. Assay: immunoSEQ multiplex PCR; the TCRdb copy retains only in-frame clones and omits some. The sample carries about 1.1 million clones, about 80% recorded once. Study-wide results and caveats: Sharing across a handful of donors was seen in 4% to 5.5% of naive CD4 clonotypes. Memory subsets generally showed smaller estimated richness than naive subsets did.

The genes are TRBV5-1 and TRBJ2-5; a possible D gene is TRBD1 (6 bases). This clonotype was obtained from a man younger than 35 in good health. Some clones in this sample may be carry-over from other donors' samples. Input material: memory CD4+ T cells from PBMCs. The subset was: CD45RA-negative fraction. CDR3: CASSRTVQETQYF. The CDR3, as DNA: TGCGCCAGCAGCCGGACAGTTCAAGAGACCCAGTACTTC. Complete variable domain (other parts from reference TRBV5-1 and TRBJ2-5): KAGVTQTPRYLIKTRGQQVTLSCSPISGHRSVSWYQQTPGQGLQFLFEYFSETQRNKGNFPGRFSGRQFSNSRSEMNVSTLELGDSALYLCASSRTVQETQYFGPGTRLLVL.